The rows below give T cell receptor beta chains drawn from one sample of a study of cytomegalovirus exposure and HLA in healthy donors. The repertoire was sequenced with immunoSEQ multiplex PCR; TCRdb's copy has only in-frame clones and lacks some. This table holds about 93,000 clones, about 80% found once. Source material: PBMCs. These TCRs come from a man younger than 40 in good health and CMV-seronegative. Each CDR3 is given with its conserved first and last residue. The D gene is left open where the match is weak. The size entry is marked missing in some rows and otherwise reads once, few, many or a size class.

>TRBV4-3|15|NA|TRBJ1-2|NA
TGCGCCAGCAGCCAAGATGCAGGCGGGAACTATGGCTACACCTTC
CASSQDAGGNYGYTF
>TRBV2|15|TRBD2|TRBJ2-7|NA
TGTGCCAGCAGTAATAGGGGCGGGAGTATCTACGAGCAGTACTTC
CASSNRGGSIYEQYF
>TRBV5-1|17|TRBD2|TRBJ2-2|NA
TGCGCCAGCAGCTTGGGGACTAGCGGGGTCGTGACCGGGGAGCTGTTTTTT
CASSLGTSGVVTGELFF
>TRBV30|14|NA|TRBJ2-2|few
TGTGCCTGGAGAGAGAAGCCCGACACCGGGGAGCTGTTTTTT
CAWREKPDTGELFF
>TRBV7-9|14|TRBD1|TRBJ2-7|NA
TGTGCCAGCAGCTCAGGACAGGCTACCTACGAGCAGTACTTC
CASSSGQATYEQYF
>TRBV18|16|TRBD1|TRBJ1-1|NA
TGTGCCAGCTCACCCCAAATGGGACAGGGGGACACTGAAGCTTTCTTT
CASSPQMGQGDTEAFF
>TRBV7-2|15|TRBD1|TRBJ1-6|NA
TGTGCCAGCAGCCGTACCGGGACAGGATCCTCACCCCTCCACTTT
CASSRTGTGSSPLHF
>TRBV10-1|13|TRBD1|TRBJ1-2|NA
TGCGCCAGCAGCGACAGGGACCCCTATGGCTACACCTTC
CASSDRDPYGYTF
>TRBV5-1|15|NA|TRBJ1-2|NA
TGCGCCAGCAGCCCGGAGGCATCCTTTAACTATGGCTACACCTTC
CASSPEASFNYGYTF
>TRBV6-6|15|NA|TRBJ2-7|NA
TGTGCCAGCAGGGCTGACAGCGATCCGTCCTACGAGCAGTACTTC
CASRADSDPSYEQYF
>TRBV4-1|15|TRBD1|TRBJ1-2|NA
TGCGCCAGCAGCCAGGAAGGGACAGGGGTTAGTGGCTACACCTTC
CASSQEGTGVSGYTF
>TRBV4-1|16|NA|TRBJ2-7|NA
TGCGCCAGCAGCCAGGAGGGGGGGGGACTCTCCTACGAGCAGTACTTC
CASSQEGGGLSYEQYF
>TRBV5-1|17|TRBD2|TRBJ2-3|NA
TGCGCCAGCAGCTCCCGAGGACTAGCGGTAACCCCAGATACGCAGTATTTT
CASSSRGLAVTPDTQYF
>TRBV11-2|13|NA|TRBJ1-2|NA
TGTGCCAGCAGCTTGCCAGATTCCTATGGCTACACCTTC
CASSLPDSYGYTF
>TRBV5-4|15|NA|TRBJ1-2|NA
TGTGCCAGCAGCTACCAGGGGAGCGGGGACTGCGGCTACACCTTC
CASSYQGSGDCGYTF
>TRBV27|15|NA|TRBJ1-2|NA
TGTGCCAGCAGTGCTAGGGGAGGACGGGGGGCCGGCTACACCTTC
CASSARGGRGAGYTF
>TRBV11-2|14|TRBD1|TRBJ2-7|NA
TGTGCCAGCAGCTTCCGGGACAGGGCCTACGAGCAGTACTTC
CASSFRDRAYEQYF
>TRBV14|16|NA|TRBJ2-1|NA
TGTGCCAGCAGCCAAGCCCACGGGTTGGCGAGTGGTGAGCAGTTCTTC
CASSQAHGLASGEQFF
>TRBV19|14|NA|TRBJ1-6|few
TGTGCCAGCGGAAGGGGCAGGGGAGATTCACCCCTCCACTTT
CASGRGRGDSPLHF
>TRBV19|15|NA|TRBJ1-5|NA
TGTGCCAGTAGTATCAGCGGGGTTAGCAATCAGCCCCAGCATTTT
CASSISGVSNQPQHF
>TRBV5-1|13|TRBD1|TRBJ1-2|few
TGCGCCAGCAGCTTGGAGGGGGCGAATGGCTACACCTTC
CASSLEGANGYTF
>TRBV19|15|TRBD2|TRBJ2-1|NA
TGTGCCAGTAGTATGTCTCCGGGAGGTCACAATGAGCAGTTCTTC
CASSMSPGGHNEQFF
>TRBV30|15|NA|TRBJ2-6|NA
TGTGCCTGGAGTGTATCCCGTTCTGGGGCCAACGTCCTGACTTTC
CAWSVSRSGANVLTF
>TRBV5-6|17|TRBD1|TRBJ1-2|few
TGTGCCAGCAGCTCCAACACCCAAAGGACAGGGCGCTATGGCTACACCTTC
CASSSNTQRTGRYGYTF
>TRBV9|16|TRBD1|TRBJ1-2|NA
TGTGCCAGCAGCGTAGGGGGACAGCCGACTTCCTATGGCTACACCTTC
CASSVGGQPTSYGYTF
>TRBV7-2|15|TRBD2|TRBJ2-7|NA
TGTGCCAGCAGCTCTCTAGCGGGGGGATCCTACGAGCAGTACTTC
CASSSLAGGSYEQYF
>TRBV11-2|13|NA|TRBJ2-7|NA
TGTGCCAGCAGCTTAGAAGGCGGGTACGAGCAGTACTTC
CASSLEGGYEQYF
>TRBV10-1|13|NA|TRBJ1-2|NA
TGCGCCAGCAGTTTTGACTCGAGCTATGGCTACACCTTC
CASSFDSSYGYTF
>TRBV5-6|16|TRBD1|TRBJ2-1|NA
TGTGCCAGCAGCTTGGGGACAGGGAGCTCCTACAATGAGCAGTTCTTC
CASSLGTGSSYNEQFF
>TRBV25-1|15|TRBD1|TRBJ2-3|NA
TGTGCCAGCACTTCACAGGGGGCCCTCACAGATACGCAGTATTTT
CASTSQGALTDTQYF
>TRBV7-2|15|NA|TRBJ2-2|NA
TGTGCCAGCACCCACCCAACCGGGAACACCGGGGAGCTGTTTTTT
CASTHPTGNTGELFF
>TRBV2|14|TRBD2|TRBJ2-3|NA
TGTGCCAGCGGGCTAGCGGGGATCACAGATACGCAGTATTTT
CASGLAGITDTQYF
>TRBV15|13|TRBD1|TRBJ2-7|few
TGTGCCACCAGAGGGACAGGGTTTAACGAGCAGTACTTC
CATRGTGFNEQYF